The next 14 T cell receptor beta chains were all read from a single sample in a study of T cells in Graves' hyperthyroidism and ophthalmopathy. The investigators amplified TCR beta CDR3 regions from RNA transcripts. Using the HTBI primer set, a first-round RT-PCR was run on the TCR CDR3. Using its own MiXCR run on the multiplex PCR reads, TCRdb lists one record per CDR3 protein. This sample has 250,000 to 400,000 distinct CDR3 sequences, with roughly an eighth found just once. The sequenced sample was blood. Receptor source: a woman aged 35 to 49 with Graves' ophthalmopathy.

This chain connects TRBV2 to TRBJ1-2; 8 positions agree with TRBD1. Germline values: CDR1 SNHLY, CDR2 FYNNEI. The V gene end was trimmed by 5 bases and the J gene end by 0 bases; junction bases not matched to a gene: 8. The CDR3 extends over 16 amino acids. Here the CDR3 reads CASSPGTGLTNYGYTF. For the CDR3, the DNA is TGTGCCAGCAGTCCCGGGACAGGCCTTACTAACTATGGCTACACCTTC. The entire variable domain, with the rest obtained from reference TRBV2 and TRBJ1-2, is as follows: EPEVTQTPSHQVTQMGQEVILRCVPISNHLYFYWYRQILGQKVEFLVSFYNNEISEKSEIFDDQFSVERPDGSNFTLKIRSTKLEDSAMYFCASSPGTGLTNYGYTFGSGTRLTVV.

CDR3 loop: CASSDFNGSPGNEQFF. The DNA of the CDR3 is TGTGCCAGCAGCGATTTTAACGGCTCTCCGGGCAATGAGCAGTTCTTC. V and J are TRBV2 and TRBJ2-1, with unresolved D. The V gene lost 6 bases and the J gene lost 6 bases, with 21 bases spanning the gap. Germline V lookup: CDR1 SNHLY, CDR2 FYNNEI. The length of the CDR3 is 16 residues.

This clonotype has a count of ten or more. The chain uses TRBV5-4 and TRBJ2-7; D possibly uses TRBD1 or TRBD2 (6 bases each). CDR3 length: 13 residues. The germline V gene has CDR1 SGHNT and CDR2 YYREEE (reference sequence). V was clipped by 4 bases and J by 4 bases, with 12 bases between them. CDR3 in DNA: TGTGCCAGCAGCATCACAGGGAGGTACGAGCAGTACTTC. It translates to CASSITGRYEQYF.

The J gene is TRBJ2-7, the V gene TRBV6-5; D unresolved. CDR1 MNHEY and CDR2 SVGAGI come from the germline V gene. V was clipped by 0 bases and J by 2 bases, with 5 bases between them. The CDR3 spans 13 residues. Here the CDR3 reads CASSYSKPYEQYF. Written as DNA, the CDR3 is TGTGCCAGCAGTTACTCGAAACCCTACGAGCAGTACTTC.

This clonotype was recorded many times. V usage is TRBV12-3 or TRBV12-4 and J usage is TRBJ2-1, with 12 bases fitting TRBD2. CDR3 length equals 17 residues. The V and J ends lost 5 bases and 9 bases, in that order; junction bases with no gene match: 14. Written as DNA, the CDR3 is TGTGCCAGCAGTCCGACCCCCGGGTCTAGCGGGAGGGTTGAGCAGTTCTTC. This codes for CASSPTPGSSGRVEQFF.

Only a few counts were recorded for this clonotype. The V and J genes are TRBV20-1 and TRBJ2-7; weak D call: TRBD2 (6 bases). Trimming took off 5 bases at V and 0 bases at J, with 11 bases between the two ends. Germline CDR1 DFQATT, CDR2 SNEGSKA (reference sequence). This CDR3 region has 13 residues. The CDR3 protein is CSAYHGSSYEQYF. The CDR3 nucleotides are TGCAGTGCTTACCACGGGAGCTCCTACGAGCAGTACTTC.

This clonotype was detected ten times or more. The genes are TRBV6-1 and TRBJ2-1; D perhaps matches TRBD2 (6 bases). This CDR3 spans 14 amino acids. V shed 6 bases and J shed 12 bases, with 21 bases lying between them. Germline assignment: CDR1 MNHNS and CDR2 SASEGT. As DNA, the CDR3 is TGTGCCAGCAGATCATCCTGGAGGGTCCAGGGGCAGTTCTTC. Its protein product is CASRSSWRVQGQFF.

CDR3 nucleotide sequence: TGTGCCAGTAGTAAGGCGGGAGGGTCCTACAATGAGCAGTTCTTC. This sequence encodes CASSKAGGSYNEQFF. J is TRBJ2-1 and V is TRBV19, with 9 bases identical to TRBD2. Germline lookup yields CDR1 LNHDA and CDR2 SQIVND (reference sequence). J gave up 1 base and V 4 bases, and 2 bases lay outside the gene matches. CDR3 length equals 15 residues.

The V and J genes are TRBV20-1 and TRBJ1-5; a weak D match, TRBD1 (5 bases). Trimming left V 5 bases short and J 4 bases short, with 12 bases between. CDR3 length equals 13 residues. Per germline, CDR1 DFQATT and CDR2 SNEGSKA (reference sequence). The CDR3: CSAGAGVNQPQHF. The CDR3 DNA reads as TGCAGTGCTGGGGCGGGGGTGAATCAGCCCCAGCATTTT.

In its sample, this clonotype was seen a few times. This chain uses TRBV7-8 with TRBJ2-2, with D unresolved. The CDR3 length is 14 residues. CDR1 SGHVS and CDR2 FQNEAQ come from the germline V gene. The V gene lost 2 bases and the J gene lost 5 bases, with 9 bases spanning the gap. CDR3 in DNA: TGTGCCAGCAGCTTAAACCCCAGGACCGGGGAGCTGTTTTTT. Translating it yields CASSLNPRTGELFF.

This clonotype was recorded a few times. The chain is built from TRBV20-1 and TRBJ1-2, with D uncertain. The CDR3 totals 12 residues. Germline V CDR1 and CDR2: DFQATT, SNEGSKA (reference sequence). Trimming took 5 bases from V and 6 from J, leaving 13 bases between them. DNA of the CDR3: TGCAGTGCTCCCCGCACAGAACATGGCTACACCTTC. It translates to CSAPRTEHGYTF.

CDR3 residues: CSAHPLLAGVFNEQFF. CDR3 coding DNA: TGCAGTGCTCATCCCCTACTAGCGGGAGTCTTCAATGAGCAGTTCTTC. The genes are TRBV20-1 and TRBJ2-1, with 11 bases matching TRBD2. This CDR3 comprises 16 residues. Looked up from germline, CDR1 is DFQATT and CDR2 is SNEGSKA (reference sequence). Trimming cost V 5 bases and J 6 bases; bases outside gene matches: 12.

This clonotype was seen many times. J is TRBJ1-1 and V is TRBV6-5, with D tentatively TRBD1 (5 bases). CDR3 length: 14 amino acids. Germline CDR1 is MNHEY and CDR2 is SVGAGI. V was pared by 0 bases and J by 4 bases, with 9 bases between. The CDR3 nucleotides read TGTGCCAGCAGTTACTCGAGGGGAAGCACTGAAGCTTTCTTT. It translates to CASSYSRGSTEAFF.

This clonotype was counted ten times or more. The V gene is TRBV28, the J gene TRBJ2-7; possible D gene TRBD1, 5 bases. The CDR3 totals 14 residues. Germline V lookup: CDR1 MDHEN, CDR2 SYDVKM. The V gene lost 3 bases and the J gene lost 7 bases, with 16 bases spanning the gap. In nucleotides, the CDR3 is TGTGCCAGCAGTTTGCAGGGTAGGTCGCGTGAGCAGTACTTC. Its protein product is CASSLQGRSREQYF.